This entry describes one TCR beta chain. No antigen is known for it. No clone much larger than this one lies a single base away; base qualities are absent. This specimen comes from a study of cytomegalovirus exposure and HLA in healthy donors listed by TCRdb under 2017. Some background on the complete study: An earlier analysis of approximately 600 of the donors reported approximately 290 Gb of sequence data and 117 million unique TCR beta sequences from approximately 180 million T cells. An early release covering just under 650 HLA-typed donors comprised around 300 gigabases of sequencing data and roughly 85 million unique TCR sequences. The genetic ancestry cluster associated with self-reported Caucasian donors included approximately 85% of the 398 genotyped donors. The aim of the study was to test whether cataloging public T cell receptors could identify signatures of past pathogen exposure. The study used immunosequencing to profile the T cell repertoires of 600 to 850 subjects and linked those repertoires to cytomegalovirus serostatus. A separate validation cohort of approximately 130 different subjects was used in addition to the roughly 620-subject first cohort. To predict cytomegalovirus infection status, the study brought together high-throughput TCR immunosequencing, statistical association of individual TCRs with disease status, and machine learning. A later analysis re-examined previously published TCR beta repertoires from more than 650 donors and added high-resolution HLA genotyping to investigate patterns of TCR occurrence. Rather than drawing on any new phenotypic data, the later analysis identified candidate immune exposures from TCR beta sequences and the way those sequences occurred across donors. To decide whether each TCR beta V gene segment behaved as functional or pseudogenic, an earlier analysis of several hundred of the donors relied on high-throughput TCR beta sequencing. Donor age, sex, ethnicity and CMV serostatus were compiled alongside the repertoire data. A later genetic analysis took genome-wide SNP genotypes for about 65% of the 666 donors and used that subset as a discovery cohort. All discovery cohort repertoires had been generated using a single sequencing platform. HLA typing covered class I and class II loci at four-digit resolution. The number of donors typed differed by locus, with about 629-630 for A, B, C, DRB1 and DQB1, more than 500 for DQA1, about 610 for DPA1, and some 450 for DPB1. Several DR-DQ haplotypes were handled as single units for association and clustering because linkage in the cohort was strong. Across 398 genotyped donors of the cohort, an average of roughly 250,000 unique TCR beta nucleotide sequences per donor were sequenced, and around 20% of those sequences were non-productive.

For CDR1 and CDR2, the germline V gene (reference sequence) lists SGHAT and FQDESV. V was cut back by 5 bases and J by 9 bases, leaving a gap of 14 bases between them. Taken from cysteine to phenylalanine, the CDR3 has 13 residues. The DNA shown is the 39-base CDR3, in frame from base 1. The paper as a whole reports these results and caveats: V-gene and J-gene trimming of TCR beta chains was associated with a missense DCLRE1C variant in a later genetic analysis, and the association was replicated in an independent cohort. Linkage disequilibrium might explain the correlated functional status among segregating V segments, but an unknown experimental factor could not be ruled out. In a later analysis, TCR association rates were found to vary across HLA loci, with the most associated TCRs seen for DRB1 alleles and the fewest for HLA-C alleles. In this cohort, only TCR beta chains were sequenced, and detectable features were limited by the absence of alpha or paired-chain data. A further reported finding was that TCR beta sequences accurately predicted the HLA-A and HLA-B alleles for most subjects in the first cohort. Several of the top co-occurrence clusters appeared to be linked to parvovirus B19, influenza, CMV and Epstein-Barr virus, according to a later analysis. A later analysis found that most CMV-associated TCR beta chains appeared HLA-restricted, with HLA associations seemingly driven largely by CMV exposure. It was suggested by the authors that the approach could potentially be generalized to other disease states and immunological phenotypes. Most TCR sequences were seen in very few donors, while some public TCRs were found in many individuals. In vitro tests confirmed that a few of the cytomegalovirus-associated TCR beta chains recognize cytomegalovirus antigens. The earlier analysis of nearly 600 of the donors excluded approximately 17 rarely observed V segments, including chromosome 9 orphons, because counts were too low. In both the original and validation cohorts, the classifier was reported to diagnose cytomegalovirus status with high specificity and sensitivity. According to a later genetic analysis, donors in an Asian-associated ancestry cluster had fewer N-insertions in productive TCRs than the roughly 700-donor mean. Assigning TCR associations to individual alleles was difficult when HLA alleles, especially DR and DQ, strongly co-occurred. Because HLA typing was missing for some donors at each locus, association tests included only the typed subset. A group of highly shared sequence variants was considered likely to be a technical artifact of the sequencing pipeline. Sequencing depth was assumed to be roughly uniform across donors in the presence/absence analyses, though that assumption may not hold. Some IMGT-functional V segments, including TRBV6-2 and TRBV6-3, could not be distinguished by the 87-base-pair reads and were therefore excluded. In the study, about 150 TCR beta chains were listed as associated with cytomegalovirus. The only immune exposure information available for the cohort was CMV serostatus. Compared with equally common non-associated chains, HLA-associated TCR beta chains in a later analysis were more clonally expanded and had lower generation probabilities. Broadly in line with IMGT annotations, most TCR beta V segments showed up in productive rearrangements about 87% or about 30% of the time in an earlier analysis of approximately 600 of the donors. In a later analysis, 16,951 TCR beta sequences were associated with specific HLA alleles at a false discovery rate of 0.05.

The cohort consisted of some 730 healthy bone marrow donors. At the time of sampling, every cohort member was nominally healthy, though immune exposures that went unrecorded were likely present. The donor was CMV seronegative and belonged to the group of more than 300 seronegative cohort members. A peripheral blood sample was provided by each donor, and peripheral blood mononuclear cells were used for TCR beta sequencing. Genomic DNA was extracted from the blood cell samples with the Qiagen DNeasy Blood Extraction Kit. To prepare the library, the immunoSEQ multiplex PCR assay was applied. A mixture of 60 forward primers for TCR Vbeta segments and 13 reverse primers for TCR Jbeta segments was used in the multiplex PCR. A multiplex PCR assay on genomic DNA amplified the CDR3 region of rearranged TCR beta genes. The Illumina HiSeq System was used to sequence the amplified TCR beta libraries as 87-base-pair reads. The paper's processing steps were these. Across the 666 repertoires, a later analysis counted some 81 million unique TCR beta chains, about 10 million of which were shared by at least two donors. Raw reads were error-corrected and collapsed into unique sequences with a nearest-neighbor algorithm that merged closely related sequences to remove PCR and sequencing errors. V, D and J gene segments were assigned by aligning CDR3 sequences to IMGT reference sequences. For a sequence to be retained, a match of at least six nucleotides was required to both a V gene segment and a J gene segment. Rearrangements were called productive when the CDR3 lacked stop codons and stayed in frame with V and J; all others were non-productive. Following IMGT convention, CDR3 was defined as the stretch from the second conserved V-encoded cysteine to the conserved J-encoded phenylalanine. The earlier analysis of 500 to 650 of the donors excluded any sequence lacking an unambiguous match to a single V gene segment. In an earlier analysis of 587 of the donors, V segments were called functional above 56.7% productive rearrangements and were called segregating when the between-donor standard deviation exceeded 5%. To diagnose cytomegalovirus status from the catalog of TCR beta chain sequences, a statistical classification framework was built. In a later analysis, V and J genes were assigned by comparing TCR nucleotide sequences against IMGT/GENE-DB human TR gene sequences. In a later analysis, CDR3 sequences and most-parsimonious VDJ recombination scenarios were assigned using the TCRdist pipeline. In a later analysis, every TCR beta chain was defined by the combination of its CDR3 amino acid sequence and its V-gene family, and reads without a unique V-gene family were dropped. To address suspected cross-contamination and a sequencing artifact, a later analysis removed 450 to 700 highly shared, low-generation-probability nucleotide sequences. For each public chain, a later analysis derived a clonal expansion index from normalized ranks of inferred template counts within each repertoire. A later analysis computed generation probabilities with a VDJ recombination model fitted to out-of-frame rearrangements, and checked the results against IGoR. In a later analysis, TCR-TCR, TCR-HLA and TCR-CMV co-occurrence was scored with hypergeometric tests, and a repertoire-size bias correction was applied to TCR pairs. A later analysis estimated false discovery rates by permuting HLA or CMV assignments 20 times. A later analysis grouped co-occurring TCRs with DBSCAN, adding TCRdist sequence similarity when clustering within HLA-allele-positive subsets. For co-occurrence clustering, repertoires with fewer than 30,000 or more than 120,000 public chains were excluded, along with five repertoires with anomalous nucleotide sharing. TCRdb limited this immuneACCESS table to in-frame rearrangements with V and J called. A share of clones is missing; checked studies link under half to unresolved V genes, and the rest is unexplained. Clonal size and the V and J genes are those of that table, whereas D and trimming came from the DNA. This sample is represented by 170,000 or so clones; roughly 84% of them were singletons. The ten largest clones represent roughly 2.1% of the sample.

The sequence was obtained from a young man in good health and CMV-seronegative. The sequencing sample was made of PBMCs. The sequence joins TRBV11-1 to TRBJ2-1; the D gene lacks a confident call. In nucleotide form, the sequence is TGTGCCAGCAGCCCGCAAACTTTTACTGAGCAGTTCTTC. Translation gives CASSPQTFTEQFF.